This is a list of T cell receptor beta chains from one sample in a study of blood T cell repertoires in COVID-19. Profiled with immunoSEQ multiplex PCR; TCRdb holds only in-frame clones, not every one. This table has some 320,000 clones, around 87% appearing once. The sequencing sample was made of peripheral blood. The receptors shown here come from a woman in her fifties or sixties who had recovered from COVID-19. CDR3s include the opening cysteine and the closing phenylalanine or tryptophan. Fields, in order: V gene, D gene, J gene, CDR3 DNA, CDR3 protein. D genes are given only for firm matches.

V: TRBV7-6
D: TRBD2
J: TRBJ2-5
DNA: TGTGCCAGCAGCCAAATCTTGGCTAGCGGGAGGGGAGAGACCCAGTACTTC
CDR3: CASSQILASGRGETQYF

V: TRBV5-6
D: NA
J: TRBJ2-2
DNA: TGTGCCAGCAGCTCGTTTGACGGACAAACGAACACCGGGGAGCTGTTTTTT
CDR3: CASSSFDGQTNTGELFF

V: TRBV29-1
D: TRBD1
J: TRBJ2-7
DNA: TGCAGCGTTAAATGGACAGGAGATCCCTACGAGCAGTACTTC
CDR3: CSVKWTGDPYEQYF

V: TRBV19
D: NA
J: TRBJ1-5
DNA: TGTGCCAGTAGTCAGGGATCGTCCGGCAATCAGCCCCAGCATTTT
CDR3: CASSQGSSGNQPQHF

V: TRBV12-3/TRBV12-4
D: TRBD1
J: TRBJ2-7
DNA: TGTGCCAGCAGTGTCGGACAGGAGTACGAGCAGTACTTC
CDR3: CASSVGQEYEQYF

V: TRBV7-3
D: TRBD1
J: TRBJ1-1
DNA: TGTGCCAGCAGATGGACAGGGAACACTGAAGCTTTCTTT
CDR3: CASRWTGNTEAFF

V: TRBV4-3
D: NA
J: TRBJ2-2
DNA: TGCGCCAGCAGCCGAGGGCCCCTAGCGAGCACCGGGGAGCTGTTTTTT
CDR3: CASSRGPLASTGELFF

V: TRBV7-2
D: NA
J: TRBJ2-2
DNA: TGTGCCAGCAGCCCAACGACTTATACCGGGGAGCTGTTTTTT
CDR3: CASSPTTYTGELFF

V: TRBV3-1/TRBV3-2
D: NA
J: TRBJ1-2
DNA: TGTGCCAGCAGCCCAACGCTGGGGGGTGGTGGCTACACCTTC
CDR3: CASSPTLGGGGYTF

V: TRBV28
D: NA
J: TRBJ2-3
DNA: TGTGCCAGCAGTCCCCCTAGCTCAGATACGCAGTATTTT
CDR3: CASSPPSSDTQYF

V: TRBV6-5
D: NA
J: TRBJ2-1
DNA: TGTGCCAGCCTGACGTTAGGGGCCGGGGAGCAGTTCTTC
CDR3: CASLTLGAGEQFF

V: TRBV12-3/TRBV12-4
D: TRBD2
J: TRBJ2-1
DNA: TGTGCCAGCAGCATCACTAGCGCCGAGCAGTTCTTC
CDR3: CASSITSAEQFF

V: TRBV30
D: TRBD1
J: TRBJ2-1
DNA: TGTGCCGGACAGGGGGGTTACAATGAGCAGTTCTTC
CDR3: CAGQGGYNEQFF